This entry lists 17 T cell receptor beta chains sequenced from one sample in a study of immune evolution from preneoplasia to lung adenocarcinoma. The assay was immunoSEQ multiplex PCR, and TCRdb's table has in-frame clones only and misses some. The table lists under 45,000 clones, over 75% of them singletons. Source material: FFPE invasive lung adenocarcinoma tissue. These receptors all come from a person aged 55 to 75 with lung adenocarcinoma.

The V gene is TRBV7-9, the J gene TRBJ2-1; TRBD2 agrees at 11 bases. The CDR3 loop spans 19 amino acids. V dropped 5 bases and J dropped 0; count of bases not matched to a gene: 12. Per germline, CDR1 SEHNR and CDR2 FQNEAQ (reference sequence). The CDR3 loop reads CASSTGLAEGGSSYNEQFF. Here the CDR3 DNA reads TGTGCCAGCAGCACGGGACTAGCGGAAGGGGGAAGCTCCTACAATGAGCAGTTCTTC.

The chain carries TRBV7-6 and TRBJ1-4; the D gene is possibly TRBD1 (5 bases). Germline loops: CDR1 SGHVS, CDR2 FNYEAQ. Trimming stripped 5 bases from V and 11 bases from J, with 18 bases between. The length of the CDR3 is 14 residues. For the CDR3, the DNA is TGTGCCAGCAGCCCAGGCGGGGGTTCGAGGAAACTGTTTTTT. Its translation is CASSPGGGSRKLFF.

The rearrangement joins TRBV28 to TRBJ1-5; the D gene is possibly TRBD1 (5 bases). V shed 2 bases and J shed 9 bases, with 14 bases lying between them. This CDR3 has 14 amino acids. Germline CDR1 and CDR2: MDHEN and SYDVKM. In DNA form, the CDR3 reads TGTGCCAGCAGTTTAGCGGGGGTGGGGAGGCCCCAGCATTTT. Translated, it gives CASSLAGVGRPQHF.

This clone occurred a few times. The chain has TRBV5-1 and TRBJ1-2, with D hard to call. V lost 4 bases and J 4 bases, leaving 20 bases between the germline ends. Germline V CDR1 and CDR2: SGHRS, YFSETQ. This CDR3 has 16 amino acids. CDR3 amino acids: CASSVGNLPSSYGYTF. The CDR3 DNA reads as TGCGCCAGCAGCGTAGGAAACCTTCCGAGCAGCTATGGCTACACCTTC.

The DNA of the CDR3 is TGTGCCAGCAGCCGGGGGGTCTGGGACTACGAGCAGTACTTC. Protein: CASSRGVWDYEQYF. The rearrangement uses TRBV7-2 and TRBJ2-7; 7 nucleotides agree with TRBD2. Germline loops: CDR1 SGHTA, CDR2 FQGNSA. The CDR3 loop spans 14 amino acids. V shed 5 bases, J shed 3 bases, and the junction held 7 bases outside the gene matches.

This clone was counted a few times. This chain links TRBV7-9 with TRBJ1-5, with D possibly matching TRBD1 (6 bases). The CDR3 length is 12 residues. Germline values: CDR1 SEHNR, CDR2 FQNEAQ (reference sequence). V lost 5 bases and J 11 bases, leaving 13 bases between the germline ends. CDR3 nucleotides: TGTGCCAGCAGCACGACAGGAGCGGCCCAGCATTTT. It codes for CASSTTGAAQHF. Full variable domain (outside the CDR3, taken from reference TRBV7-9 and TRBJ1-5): DTGVSQNPRHKITKRGQNVTFRCDPISEHNRLYWYRQTLGQGPEFLTYFQNEAQLEKSRLLSDRFSAERPKGSFSTLEIQRTEQGDSAMYLCASSTTGAAQHFGDGTRLSIL.

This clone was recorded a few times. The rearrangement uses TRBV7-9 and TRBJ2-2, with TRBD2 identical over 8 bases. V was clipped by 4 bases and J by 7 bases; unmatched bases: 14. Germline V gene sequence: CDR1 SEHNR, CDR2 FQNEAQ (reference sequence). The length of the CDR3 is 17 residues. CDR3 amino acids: CASSSWSSGKGNGELFF. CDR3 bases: TGTGCCAGCAGCTCCTGGAGTAGCGGGAAAGGAAACGGGGAGCTGTTTTTT.

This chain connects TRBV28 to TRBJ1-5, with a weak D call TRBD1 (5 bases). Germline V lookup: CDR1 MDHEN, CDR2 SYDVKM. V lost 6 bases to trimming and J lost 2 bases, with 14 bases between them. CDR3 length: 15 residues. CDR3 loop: CASRKDTPGNQPQHF. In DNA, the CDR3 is TGTGCCAGCAGAAAGGACACACCCGGCAATCAGCCCCAGCATTTT.

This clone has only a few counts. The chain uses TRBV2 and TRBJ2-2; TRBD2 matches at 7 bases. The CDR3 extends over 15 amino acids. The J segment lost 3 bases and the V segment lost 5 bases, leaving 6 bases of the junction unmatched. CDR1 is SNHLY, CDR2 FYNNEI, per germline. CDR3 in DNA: TGTGCCAGCAGTCGGGGGGAACACTACACCGGGGAGCTGTTTTTT. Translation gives CASSRGEHYTGELFF.

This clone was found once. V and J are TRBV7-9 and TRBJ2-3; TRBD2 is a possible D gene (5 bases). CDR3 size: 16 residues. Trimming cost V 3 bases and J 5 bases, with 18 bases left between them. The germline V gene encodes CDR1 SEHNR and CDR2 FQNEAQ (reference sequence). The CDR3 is CASSFGKINRVDTQYF. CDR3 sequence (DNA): TGTGCCAGCAGCTTCGGGAAGATAAACCGGGTAGATACGCAGTATTTT. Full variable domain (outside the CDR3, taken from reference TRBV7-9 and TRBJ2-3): DTGVSQNPRHKITKRGQNVTFRCDPISEHNRLYWYRQTLGQGPEFLTYFQNEAQLEKSRLLSDRFSAERPKGSFSTLEIQRTEQGDSAMYLCASSFGKINRVDTQYFGPGTRLTVL.

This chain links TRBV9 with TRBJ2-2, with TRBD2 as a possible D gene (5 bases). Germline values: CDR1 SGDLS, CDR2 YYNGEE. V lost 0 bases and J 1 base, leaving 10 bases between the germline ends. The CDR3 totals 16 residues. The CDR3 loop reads CASSVGSSRNTGELFF. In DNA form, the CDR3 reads TGTGCCAGCAGCGTAGGATCTAGCCGGAACACCGGGGAGCTGTTTTTT. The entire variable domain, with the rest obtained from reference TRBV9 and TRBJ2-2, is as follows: DSGVTQTPKHLITATGQRVTLRCSPRSGDLSVYWYQQSLDQGLQFLIQYYNGEERAKGNILERFSAQQFPDLHSELNLSSLELGDSALYFCASSVGSSRNTGELFFGEGSRLTVL.

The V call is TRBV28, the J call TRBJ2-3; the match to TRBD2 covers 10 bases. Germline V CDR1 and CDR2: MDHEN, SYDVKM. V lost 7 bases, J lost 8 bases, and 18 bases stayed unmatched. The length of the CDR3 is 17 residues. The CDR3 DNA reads TGTGCCAGCAACGATTCGGGAAAAGCGGGAGGGCCGGGTACGCAGTATTTT. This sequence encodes CASNDSGKAGGPGTQYF.

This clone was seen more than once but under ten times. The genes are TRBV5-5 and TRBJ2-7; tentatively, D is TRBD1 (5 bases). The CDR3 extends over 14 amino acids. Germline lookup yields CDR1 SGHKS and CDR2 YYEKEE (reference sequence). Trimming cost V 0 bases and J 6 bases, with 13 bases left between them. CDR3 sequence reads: CASSLEYGQGEQYF. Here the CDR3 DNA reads TGTGCCAGCAGCTTGGAATATGGGCAGGGCGAGCAGTACTTC.

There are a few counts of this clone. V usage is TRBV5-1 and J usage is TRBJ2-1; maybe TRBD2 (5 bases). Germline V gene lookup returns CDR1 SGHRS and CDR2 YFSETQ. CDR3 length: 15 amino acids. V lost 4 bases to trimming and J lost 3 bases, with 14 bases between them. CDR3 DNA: TGCGCCAGCAGCATTCTTCCCGGGGACTACAATGAGCAGTTCTTC. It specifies CASSILPGDYNEQFF. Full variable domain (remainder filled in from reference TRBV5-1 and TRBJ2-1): KAGVTQTPRYLIKTRGQQVTLSCSPISGHRSVSWYQQTPGQGLQFLFEYFSETQRNKGNFPGRFSGRQFSNSRSEMNVSTLELGDSALYLCASSILPGDYNEQFFGPGTRLTVL.

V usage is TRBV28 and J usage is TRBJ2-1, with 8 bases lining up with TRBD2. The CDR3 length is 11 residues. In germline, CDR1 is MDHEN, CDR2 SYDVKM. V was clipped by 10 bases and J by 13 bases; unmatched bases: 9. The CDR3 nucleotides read TGTGCCACCGCCACTAGCGGAGCCCAGTTCTTC. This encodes CATATSGAQFF.

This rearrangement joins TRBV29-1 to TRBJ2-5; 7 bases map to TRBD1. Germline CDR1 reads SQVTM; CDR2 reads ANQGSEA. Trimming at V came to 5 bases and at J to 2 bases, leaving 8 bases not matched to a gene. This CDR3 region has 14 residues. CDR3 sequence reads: CSVTPGTAQETQYF. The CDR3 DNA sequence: TGCAGCGTTACTCCCGGGACAGCACAAGAGACCCAGTACTTC.

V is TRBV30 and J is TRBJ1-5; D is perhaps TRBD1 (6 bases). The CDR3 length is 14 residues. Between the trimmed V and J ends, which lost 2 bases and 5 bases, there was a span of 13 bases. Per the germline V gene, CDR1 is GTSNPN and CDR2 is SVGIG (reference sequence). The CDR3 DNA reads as TGTGCCTGGAGTTTGGACAGCCTACATCAGCCCCAGCATTTT. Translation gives CAWSLDSLHQPQHF.